The TCR beta chain described here comes from a study of T cell responses to AZD1222 COVID-19 vaccine. Second-dose schedules of about 4 or about 12 weeks were combined. The CDR3 has 15 residues. Germline V gene data show CDR1 as SGHVS and CDR2 as FNYEAQ. Trimming stripped 4 bases from V and 1 base from J, with 10 bases between. Study outcomes and limitations: Seropositivity was recorded at baseline in only a handful of AZD1222 recipients. Spike-specific TCR breadth and depth went up after people got two AZD1222 doses. Epitopes outside B.1.351 and B.1.1.7 mutated regions reportedly drew nearly half of spike TCRs.

In regard to this clone: Antigen specificity is unknown.

TCRdb keeps only in-frame clones here, not all; method: immunoSEQ multiplex PCR. The table includes around 80,000 clones, 83% detected once. The sequence was obtained from an adult who received the AZD1222 COVID-19 vaccine. The chain uses TRBV7-6 and TRBJ2-2; weak D call: TRBD1 (5 bases). The specimen comprised peripheral blood, sampled 28 days after the second AZD1222 dose. The CDR3 nucleotides read TGTGCCAGCAGCTCCGAAACAGGGAACACCGGGGAGCTGTTTTTT. Translating it yields CASSSETGNTGELFF.